The present TCR beta chain was sequenced within a study of shared clonotypes between healthy human individuals. The germline V and J ends were trimmed by 8 bases and 8 bases, with 18 bases remaining between them. This CDR3 has 12 residues. CDR1 is SQVTM and CDR2 is ANQGSEA in the germline V gene. Some clones are missing from TCRdb's copy, which holds only in-frame ones; the method was immunoSEQ multiplex PCR. The sample lists around 340,000 clones; less than 75% were seen once. The sample taken for sequencing was memory CD4+ T cells sorted from blood. The subset here: CD45RA-negative fraction. This TCR was sampled from a man in his thirties or forties in good health. This sequence joins TRBV29-1 and TRBJ1-2, with TRBD1 as a possible D gene (6 bases). The DNA of the CDR3 is TGCAGCATGGAACAGGGTTCGTTCGGCTACACCTTC. Encoded protein: CSMEQGSFGYTF. The variable domain in full, completed from reference TRBV29-1 and TRBJ1-2, reads SAVISQKPSRDICQRGTSLTIQCQVDSQVTMMFWYRQQPGQSLTLIATANQGSEATYESGFVIDKFPISRPNLTFSTLTVSNMSPEDSSIYLCSMEQGSFGYTFGSGTRLTVV.